This T cell receptor (beta chain) was found in a study of T-cell memory formation after mild COVID-19 (dated by TCRdb to the early 2020s). Describing the broader study: Most TCR sequence clusters were specific to one of the two donors. The cohort was made up of two young adult volunteers, one female and one male, who were previously healthy. Longitudinal TCRalpha and TCRbeta repertoire sequencing tracked T-cell clones expanding and contracting after mild COVID-19 in a couple of donors. Overall study outcomes, separate from this receptor: Clones that contracted from day 15 to 85 showed balanced CD4/CD8 phenotypes, whereas a second wave of clones that expanded from day 15 to 37 leaned towards CD4+. Contracting CD4+ clones were located mainly in the CM and EM memory subsets, whereas CD8+ clones were found to be enriched in EMRA. SARS-CoV-2 specificity was not confirmed for the second-wave clones peaking on day 37. The study included only a couple of mild cases, and larger cohorts that include severe cases with pre-infection samples were judged to be necessary. The detection of some responding clones in pre-infection memory suggests that pre-existing cross-reactive memory T cells joined the SARS-CoV-2 response.

PBMCs were isolated by Ficoll-Paque density gradient centrifugation. Between the V and J ends, shortened by 1 base and 0 bases respectively, the junction contains 3 bases. CDR1 and CDR2, looked up from the germline V gene (reference sequence), are SEHNR and FQNEAQ. The CDR3 measures 14 amino acids from cysteine to phenylalanine. The only DNA kept is the CDR3, 42 bases in frame from the first base. About this clonotype: Its antigen specificity is not known. No base quality values were provided; no much bigger clone lies one nucleotide off.

The listed sequencing device is Illumina NovaSeq 6000. Using 5'RACE with constant-segment primers, TCRalpha and TCRbeta cDNA libraries were constructed, with sample barcodes and unique molecular identifiers added in the process. Trizol reagent was used to extract RNA from every sample. Libraries were amplified in two PCR steps, with a second sample barcode and Illumina TruSeq adapters added in the second step. Libraries were sequenced on an Illumina NovaSeq with 2 x 150 bp paired-end reads. The source study handled its data this way. The reads were demultiplexed and collapsed into UMI-guided consensus sequences using migec v1.2.7. Using mixcr v2.1.11, UMI consensuses were aligned to TRA and TRB V and J templates and then assembled into clonotypes. A clonotype was counted as expanded or contracted only if both edgeR and NoisET called the change significant, with noise models trained on biological replicates. For edgeR calls, the thresholds were a false discovery rate-adjusted p below 0.01 and a log2 fold-change of 1. As an exploratory analysis of dynamics, PCA with hierarchical clustering was applied to max-normalized trajectories of the 1000 most abundant clonotypes. The CD4 or CD8 phenotype of responding clones was assigned using the separately sequenced CD4+ and CD8+ repertoires. TCRdb ran its own pipeline on the public reads, namely fastp trimming at Q25 and MiXCR clone calling, and kept in-frame beta chains. Every CDR3 protein is listed once, alongside the most common genes and DNA of its rows. TCRdb assigned the V and J calls; the authors' analysis was not used. The sample includes over 5,500 distinct CDR3 sequences, with approximately 59% observed a single time. About 2.5% of the sample is in the top ten clones.

The V and J segments used are TRBV7-9 and TRBJ2-2; a confident D gene designation cannot be given. This clonotype was sampled from an adult who had mild COVID-19 (a few samples of this study predate the infection). The sample titles of this study are shuffled in the database, so cell type and time point are left out. Sequencing was performed on PBMCs or a T cell subset sorted from them (not recorded which). The DNA is TGTGCCAGCAGCTTAGTTCCGAACACCGGGGAGCTGTTTTTT. Translated, it reads CASSLVPNTGELFF.